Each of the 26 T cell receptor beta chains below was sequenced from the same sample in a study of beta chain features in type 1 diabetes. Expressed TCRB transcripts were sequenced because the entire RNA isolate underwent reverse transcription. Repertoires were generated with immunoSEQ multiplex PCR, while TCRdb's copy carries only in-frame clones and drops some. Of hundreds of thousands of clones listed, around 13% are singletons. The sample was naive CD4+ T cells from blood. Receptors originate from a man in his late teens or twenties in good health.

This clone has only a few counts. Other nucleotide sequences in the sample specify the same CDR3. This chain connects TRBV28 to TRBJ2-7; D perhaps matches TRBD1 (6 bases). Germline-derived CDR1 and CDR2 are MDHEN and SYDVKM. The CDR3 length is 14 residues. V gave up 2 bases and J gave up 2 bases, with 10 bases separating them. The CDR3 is CASSLTGTTYEQYF. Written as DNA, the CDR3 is TGTGCCAGCAGTTTAACCGGGACAACCTACGAGCAGTACTTC.

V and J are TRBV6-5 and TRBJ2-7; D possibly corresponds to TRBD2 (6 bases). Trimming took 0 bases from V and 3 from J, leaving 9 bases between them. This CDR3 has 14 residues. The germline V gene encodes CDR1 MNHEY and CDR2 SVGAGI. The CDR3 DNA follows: TGTGCCAGCAGTTACTCACGGGGGTTCTACGAGCAGTACTTC. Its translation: CASSYSRGFYEQYF.

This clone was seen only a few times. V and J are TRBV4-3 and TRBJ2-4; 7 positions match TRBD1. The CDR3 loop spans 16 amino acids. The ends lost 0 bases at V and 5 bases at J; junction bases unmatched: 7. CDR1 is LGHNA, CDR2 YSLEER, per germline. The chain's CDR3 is CASSQDSRQGENIQYF. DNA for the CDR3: TGCGCCAGCAGCCAAGATTCGAGACAGGGCGAAAACATTCAGTACTTC.

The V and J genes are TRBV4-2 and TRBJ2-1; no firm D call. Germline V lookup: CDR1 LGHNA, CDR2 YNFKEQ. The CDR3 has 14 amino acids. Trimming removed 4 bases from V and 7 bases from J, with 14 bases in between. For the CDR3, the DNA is TGTGCCAGCAGCCCGTCCTCAGGCCGGAATGAGCAGTTCTTC. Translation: CASSPSSGRNEQFF.

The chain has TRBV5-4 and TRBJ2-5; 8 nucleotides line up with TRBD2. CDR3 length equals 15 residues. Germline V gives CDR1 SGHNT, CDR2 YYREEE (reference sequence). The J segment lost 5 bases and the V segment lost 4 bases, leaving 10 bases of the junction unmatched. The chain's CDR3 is CASSRPTSDLETQYF. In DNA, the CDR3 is TGTGCCAGCAGCCGACCGACTAGCGATTTGGAGACCCAGTACTTC.

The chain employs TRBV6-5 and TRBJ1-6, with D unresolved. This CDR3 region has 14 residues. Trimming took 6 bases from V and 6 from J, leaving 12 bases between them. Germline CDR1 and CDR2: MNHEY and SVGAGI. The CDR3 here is CASSTGGSNSPLHF. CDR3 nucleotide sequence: TGTGCCAGCAGCACGGGAGGTAGTAATTCACCCCTCCACTTT.

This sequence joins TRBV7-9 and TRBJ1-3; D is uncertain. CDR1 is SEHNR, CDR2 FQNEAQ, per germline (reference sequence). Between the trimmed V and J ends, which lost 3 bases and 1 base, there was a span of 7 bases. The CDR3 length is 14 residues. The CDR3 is CASSLMASGNTIYF. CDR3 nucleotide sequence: TGTGCCAGCAGCTTGATGGCTTCTGGAAACACCATATATTTT.

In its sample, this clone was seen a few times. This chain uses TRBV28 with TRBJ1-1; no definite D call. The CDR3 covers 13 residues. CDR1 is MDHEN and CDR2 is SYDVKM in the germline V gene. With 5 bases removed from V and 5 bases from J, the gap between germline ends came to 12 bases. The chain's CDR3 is CASSPPRRTEAFF. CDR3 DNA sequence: TGTGCCAGCAGTCCCCCGAGGCGGACTGAAGCTTTCTTT.

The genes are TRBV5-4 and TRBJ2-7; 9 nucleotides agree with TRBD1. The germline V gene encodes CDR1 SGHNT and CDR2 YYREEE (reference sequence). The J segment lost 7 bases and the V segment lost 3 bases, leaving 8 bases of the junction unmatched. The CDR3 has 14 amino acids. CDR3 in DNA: TGTGCCAGCAGCTGGGACAGGGAGTCGGGAGAGCAGTACTTC. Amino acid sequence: CASSWDRESGEQYF.

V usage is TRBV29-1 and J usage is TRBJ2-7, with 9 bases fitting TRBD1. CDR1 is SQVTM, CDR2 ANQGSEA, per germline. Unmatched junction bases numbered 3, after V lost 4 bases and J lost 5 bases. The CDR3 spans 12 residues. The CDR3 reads CSVGWTGDEQYF. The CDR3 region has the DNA TGCAGCGTTGGTTGGACAGGGGACGAGCAGTACTTC.

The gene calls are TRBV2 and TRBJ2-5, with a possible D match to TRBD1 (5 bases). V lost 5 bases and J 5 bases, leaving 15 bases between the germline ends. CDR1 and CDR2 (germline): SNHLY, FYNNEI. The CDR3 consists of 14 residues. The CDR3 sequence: CASSRGRATETQYF. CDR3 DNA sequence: TGTGCCAGCAGTCGTGGCAGGGCGACGGAGACCCAGTACTTC.

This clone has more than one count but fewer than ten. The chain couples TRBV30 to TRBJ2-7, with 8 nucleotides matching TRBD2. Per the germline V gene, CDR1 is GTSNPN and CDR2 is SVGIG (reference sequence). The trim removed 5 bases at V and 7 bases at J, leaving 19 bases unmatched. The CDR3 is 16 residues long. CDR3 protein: CAWSPKVAGSRGEQYF. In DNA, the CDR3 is TGTGCCTGGTCCCCCAAGGTAGCGGGGAGCCGGGGGGAGCAGTACTTC.

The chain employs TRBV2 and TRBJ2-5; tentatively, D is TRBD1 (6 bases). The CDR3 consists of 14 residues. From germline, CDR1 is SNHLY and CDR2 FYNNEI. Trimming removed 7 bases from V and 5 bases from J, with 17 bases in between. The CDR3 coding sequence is TGTGCCAGCATGTTGAGGGGGACGGGGGAGACCCAGTACTTC. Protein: CASMLRGTGETQYF.

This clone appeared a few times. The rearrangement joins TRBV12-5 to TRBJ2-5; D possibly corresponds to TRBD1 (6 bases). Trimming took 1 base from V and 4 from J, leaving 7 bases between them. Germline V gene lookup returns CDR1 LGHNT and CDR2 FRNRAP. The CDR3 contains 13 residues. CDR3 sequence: CASGLDRAETQYF. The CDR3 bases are TGTGCTAGTGGTTTGGACAGGGCAGAGACCCAGTACTTC.

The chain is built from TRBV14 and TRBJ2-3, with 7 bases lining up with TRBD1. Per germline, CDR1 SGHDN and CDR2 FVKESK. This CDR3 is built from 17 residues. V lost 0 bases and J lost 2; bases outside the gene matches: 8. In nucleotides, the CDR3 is TGTGCCAGCAGCCAAGATACAGGGGCGACTGACACAGATACGCAGTATTTT. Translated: CASSQDTGATDTDTQYF.

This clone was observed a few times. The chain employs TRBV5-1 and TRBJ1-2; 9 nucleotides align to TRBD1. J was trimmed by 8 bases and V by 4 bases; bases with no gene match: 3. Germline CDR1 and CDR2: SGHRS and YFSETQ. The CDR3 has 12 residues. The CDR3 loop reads CASSHGQGGYTF. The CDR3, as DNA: TGCGCCAGCAGCCACGGACAGGGGGGCTACACCTTC.

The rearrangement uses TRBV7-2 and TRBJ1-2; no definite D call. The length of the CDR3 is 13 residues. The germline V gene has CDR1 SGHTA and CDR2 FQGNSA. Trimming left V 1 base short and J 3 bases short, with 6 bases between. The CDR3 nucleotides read TGTGCCAGCAGCTTAGGGCGGCACTATGGCTACACCTTC. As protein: CASSLGRHYGYTF.

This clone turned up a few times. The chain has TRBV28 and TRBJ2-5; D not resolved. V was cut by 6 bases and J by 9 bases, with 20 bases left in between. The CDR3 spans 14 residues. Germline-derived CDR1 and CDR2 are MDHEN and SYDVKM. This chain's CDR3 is CASSRPTAVESQYF. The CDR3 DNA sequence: TGTGCCAGCAGCCGACCGACGGCCGTGGAGTCCCAGTACTTC.

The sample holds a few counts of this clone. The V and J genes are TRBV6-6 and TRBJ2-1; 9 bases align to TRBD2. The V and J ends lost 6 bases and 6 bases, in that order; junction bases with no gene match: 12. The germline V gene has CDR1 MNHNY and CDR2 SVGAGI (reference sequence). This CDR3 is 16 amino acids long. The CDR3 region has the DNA TGTGCCAGCAGCAAGGGGGGCGGGAGGGCCGGCAATGAGCAGTTCTTC. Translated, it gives CASSKGGGRAGNEQFF.

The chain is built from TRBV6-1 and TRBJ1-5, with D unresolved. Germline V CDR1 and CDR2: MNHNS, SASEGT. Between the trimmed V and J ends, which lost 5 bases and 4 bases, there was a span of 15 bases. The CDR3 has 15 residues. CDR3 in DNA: TGTGCCAGCAGTTTCGGGAGGGCCTCTAATCAGCCCCAGCATTTT. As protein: CASSFGRASNQPQHF.

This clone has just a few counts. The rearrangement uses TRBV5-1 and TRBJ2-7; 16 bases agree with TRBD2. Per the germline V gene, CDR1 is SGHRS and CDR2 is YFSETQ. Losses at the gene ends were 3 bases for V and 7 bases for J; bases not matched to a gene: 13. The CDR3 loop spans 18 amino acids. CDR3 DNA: TGCGCCAGCAGCTCGGAACCACCGGGACTAGCGGGAGGGCCAGAGCAGTACTTC. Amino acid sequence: CASSSEPPGLAGGPEQYF. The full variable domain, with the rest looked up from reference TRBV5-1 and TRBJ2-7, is KAGVTQTPRYLIKTRGQQVTLSCSPISGHRSVSWYQQTPGQGLQFLFEYFSETQRNKGNFPGRFSGRQFSNSRSEMNVSTLELGDSALYLCASSSEPPGLAGGPEQYFGPGTRLTVT.

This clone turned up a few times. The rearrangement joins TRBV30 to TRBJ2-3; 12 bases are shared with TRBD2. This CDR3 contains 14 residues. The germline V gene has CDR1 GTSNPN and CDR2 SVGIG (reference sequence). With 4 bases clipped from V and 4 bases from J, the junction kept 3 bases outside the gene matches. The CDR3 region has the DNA TGTGCCTGGAATCTAGCGGGGGGGCCAGATACGCAGTATTTT. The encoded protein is CAWNLAGGPDTQYF. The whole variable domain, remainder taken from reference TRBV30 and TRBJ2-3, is SQTIHQWPATLVQPVGSPLSLECTVEGTSNPNLYWYRQAAGRGLQLLFYSVGIGQISSEVPQNLSASRPQDRQFILSSKKLLLSDSGFYLCAWNLAGGPDTQYFGPGTRLTVL.

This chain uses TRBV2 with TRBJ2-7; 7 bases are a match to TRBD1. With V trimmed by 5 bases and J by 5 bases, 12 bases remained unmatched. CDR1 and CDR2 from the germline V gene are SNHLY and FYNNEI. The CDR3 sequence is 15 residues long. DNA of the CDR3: TGTGCCAGCAGTCGGACAGGAGAATACGGGGACGAGCAGTACTTC. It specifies CASSRTGEYGDEQYF.

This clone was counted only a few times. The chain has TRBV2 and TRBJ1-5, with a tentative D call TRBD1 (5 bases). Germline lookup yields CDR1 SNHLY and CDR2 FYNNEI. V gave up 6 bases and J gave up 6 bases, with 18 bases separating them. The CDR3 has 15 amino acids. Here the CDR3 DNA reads TGTGCCAGCAGGGGGAGGCGGTCAGGGAGTCAGCCCCAGCATTTT. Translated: CASRGRRSGSQPQHF.

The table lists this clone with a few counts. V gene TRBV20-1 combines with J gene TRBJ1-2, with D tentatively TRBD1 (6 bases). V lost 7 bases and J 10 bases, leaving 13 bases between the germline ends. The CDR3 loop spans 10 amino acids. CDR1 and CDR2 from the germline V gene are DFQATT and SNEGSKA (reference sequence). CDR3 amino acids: CSVDRPPYTF. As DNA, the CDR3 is TGCAGTGTCGACAGGCCCCCCTACACCTTC.

The CDR3 region is CASSKSDRVNTEAFF. The CDR3 DNA sequence: TGTGCCAGTAGTAAGTCGGACAGGGTGAACACTGAAGCTTTCTTT. This sequence joins TRBV19 and TRBJ1-1, with TRBD1 matching 8 bases. The J segment lost 0 bases and the V segment lost 4 bases, leaving 4 bases of the junction unmatched. Germline CDR1 is LNHDA and CDR2 is SQIVND (reference sequence). The CDR3 extends over 15 amino acids. The whole variable domain, filled in from reference TRBV19 and TRBJ1-1, reads DGGITQSPKYLFRKEGQNVTLSCEQNLNHDAMYWYRQDPGQGLRLIYYSQIVNDFQKGDIAEGYSVSREKKESFPLTVTSAQKNPTAFYLCASSKSDRVNTEAFFGQGTRLTVV.